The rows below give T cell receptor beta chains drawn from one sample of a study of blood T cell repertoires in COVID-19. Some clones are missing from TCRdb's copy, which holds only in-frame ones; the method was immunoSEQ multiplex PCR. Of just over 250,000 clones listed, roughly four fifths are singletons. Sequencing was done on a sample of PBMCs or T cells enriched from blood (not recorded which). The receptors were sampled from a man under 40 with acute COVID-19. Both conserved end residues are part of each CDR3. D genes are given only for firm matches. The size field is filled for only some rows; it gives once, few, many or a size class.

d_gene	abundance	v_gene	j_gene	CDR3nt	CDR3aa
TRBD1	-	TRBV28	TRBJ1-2	TGTGCCAGCAGTTCCCCGGGACAGAGTAACTATGGCTACACCTTC	CASSSPGQSNYGYTF
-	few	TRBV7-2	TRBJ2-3	TGTGCCAGCAGCTCGGGGACTAGCACAGATACGCAGTATTTT	CASSSGTSTDTQYF
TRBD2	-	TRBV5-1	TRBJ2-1	TGCGCCAGCAGCTCCTCTAGCGGGGGGTACAATGAGCAGTTCTTC	CASSSSSGGYNEQFF
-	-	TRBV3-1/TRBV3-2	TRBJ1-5	TGTGCCAGCAGCCAAGTGGGGGGTGATCAGCCCCAGCATTTT	CASSQVGGDQPQHF
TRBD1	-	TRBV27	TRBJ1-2	TGTGCCAGCAGTCCACAGGGGGGACAGAACTATGGCTACACCTTC	CASSPQGGQNYGYTF
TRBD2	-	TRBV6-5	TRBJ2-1	TGTGCCAGCAGTTACCCTAGCGGGGGGGCCGGTGAGCAGTTCTTC	CASSYPSGGAGEQFF
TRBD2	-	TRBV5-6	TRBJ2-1	TGTGCCAGCAGCTTCGCCCTAGCGGGTTCCTACAATGAGCAGTTCTTC	CASSFALAGSYNEQFF
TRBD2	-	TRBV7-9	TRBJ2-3	TGTGCCAGCGGGAGGGTCACAGATACGCAGTATTTT	CASGRVTDTQYF
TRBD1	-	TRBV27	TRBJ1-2	TGTGCCAGCAGTTCTCCATTCGGGACAGGACCCAATGGCTACACCTTC	CASSSPFGTGPNGYTF
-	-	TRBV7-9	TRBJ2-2	TGTGCCAGCAGGTCGGGGGCCGGGGAGCTGTTTTTT	CASRSGAGELFF
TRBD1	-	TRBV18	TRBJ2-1	TGTGCCAGCTCACCCGACAGGGGGCGTGGGGTCTACAATGAGCAGTTCTTC	CASSPDRGRGVYNEQFF
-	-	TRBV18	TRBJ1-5	TGTGCCAGCTCACCAGAGTCCGGTAATAGCAATCAGCCCCAGCATTTT	CASSPESGNSNQPQHF
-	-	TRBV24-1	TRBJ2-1	TGTGCCACCAGTGATCCGACACACCATGTCTACAATGAGCAGTTCTTC	CATSDPTHHVYNEQFF
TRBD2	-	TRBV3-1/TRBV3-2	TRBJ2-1	TGTGCCAGCAGCCAAGTTGGCGGGGGGGTAAATGAGCAGTTCTTC	CASSQVGGGVNEQFF
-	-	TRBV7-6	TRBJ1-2	TGTGCCAGCAGCTCGGACGGAGGCCTACACTATGGCTACACCTTC	CASSSDGGLHYGYTF
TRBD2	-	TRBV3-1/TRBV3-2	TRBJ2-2	TGTGCCAGCAGCCGCGGGACTAGCTTTATAGCCGGGGAGCTGTTTTTT	CASSRGTSFIAGELFF
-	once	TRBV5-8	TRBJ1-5	TGTGCCAGCAGCGGTTGGGGGGGGCTTGGACAGCCCCAGCATTTT	CASSGWGGLGQPQHF
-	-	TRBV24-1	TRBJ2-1	TGTGCCACCAGTCTTGACAATGAGCAGTTCTTC	CATSLDNEQFF
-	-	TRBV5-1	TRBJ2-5	TGCGCCAGCAGCTTAACGGGAGCCAAAGAGACCCAGTACTTC	CASSLTGAKETQYF
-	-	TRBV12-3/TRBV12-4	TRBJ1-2	TGTGCCAGCAGTTTGGGGGGTCCCTATGGCTACACCTTC	CASSLGGPYGYTF
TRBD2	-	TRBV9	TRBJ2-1	TGTGCCAGCAGCGTAGATGGCGGGGGGGACAATGAGCAGTTCTTC	CASSVDGGGDNEQFF
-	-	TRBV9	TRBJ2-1	TGTGCCAGCAGCGTAGGCCCCCCCGGGGGTCGGGGGAATGAGCAGTTCTTC	CASSVGPPGGRGNEQFF
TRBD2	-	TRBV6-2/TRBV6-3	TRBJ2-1	TGTGCCAGCAGTTACCCAAGGACTAGCGGGAGCTCCTACAATGAGCAGTTCTTC	CASSYPRTSGSSYNEQFF
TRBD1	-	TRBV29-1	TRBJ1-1	TGCAGCGTTTTTGGACAGGGGAACACTGAAGCTTTCTTT	CSVFGQGNTEAFF
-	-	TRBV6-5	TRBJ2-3	TGTGCCAGCAGCTTACTAGCCCAAAGCACAGATACGCAGTATTTT	CASSLLAQSTDTQYF
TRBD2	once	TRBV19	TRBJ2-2	TGTGCCAGTAGGGCTAGCGGGCCGAACACCGGGGAGCTGTTTTTT	CASRASGPNTGELFF
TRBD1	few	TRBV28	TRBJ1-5	TGTGCCAGCAGTGTGGGACAGGGTGGCCAGCCCCAGCATTTT	CASSVGQGGQPQHF
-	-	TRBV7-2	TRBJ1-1	TGTGCCAGCAGCTTAATAGGGGGGGACCCTGAAGCTTTCTTT	CASSLIGGDPEAFF
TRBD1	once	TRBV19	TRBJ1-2	TGTGCCAGTAGAATCGACAGGGTAGTTTTTGGCTACACCTTC	CASRIDRVVFGYTF
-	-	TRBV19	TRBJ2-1	TGTGCCAGTAATCGCCAGGGAAATTCCCACAATGAGCAGTTCTTC	CASNRQGNSHNEQFF
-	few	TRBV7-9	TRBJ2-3	TGTGCCAGCAGCTTAGGGAGGCGGGGAGATACGCAGTATTTT	CASSLGRRGDTQYF
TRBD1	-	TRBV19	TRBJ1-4	TGTGCCACCGAAGACAGGGGGCGCCGGGCTAATGAAAAACTGTTTTTT	CATEDRGRRANEKLFF
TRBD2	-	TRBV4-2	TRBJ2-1	TGTGCCAGCAGCCAAGATGGGGAACTAGCGGGTAGTGAGCAGTTCTTC	CASSQDGELAGSEQFF
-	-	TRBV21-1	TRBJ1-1	TGTGCGGGGGGAAAGAACACTGAAGCTTTCTTT	CAGGKNTEAFF
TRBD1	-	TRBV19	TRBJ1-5	TGTGCCAGTAGTACAGGACAGGTAGTATATCAGCCCCAGCATTTT	CASSTGQVVYQPQHF
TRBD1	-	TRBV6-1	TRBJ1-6	TGTGCCAGCAGTGAAGCAAGGGACAGCGTGGGGTCACCCCTCCACTTT	CASSEARDSVGSPLHF
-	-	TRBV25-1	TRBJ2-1	TGTGCCAGCAGTGAACCAGACAATGAGCAGTTCTTC	CASSEPDNEQFF
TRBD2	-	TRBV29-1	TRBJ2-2	TGCAGCGTTATAGTAAGCGGGAGGGCCGGGGAGCTGTTTTTT	CSVIVSGRAGELFF
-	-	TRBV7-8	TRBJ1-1	TGTGCCAGCAGCTTGGACAGCCAGAACACTGAAGCTTTCTTT	CASSLDSQNTEAFF
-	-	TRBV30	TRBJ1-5	TGTGCCTGGAGCGGGGGGAATCAGCCCCAGCATTTT	CAWSGGNQPQHF
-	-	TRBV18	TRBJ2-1	TGTGCCAGCTCACCACGACAGTACAATGAGCAGTTCTTC	CASSPRQYNEQFF
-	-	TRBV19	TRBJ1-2	TGTGCCAGTGGACGGGGGGTGGGTGGCTACACCTTC	CASGRGVGGYTF
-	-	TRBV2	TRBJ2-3	TGTGCCAGCAGTGATATAGAGCGGCTCAGCACAGATACGCAGTATTTT	CASSDIERLSTDTQYF
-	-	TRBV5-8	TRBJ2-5	TGTGCCAGCCGCCGCGGACAGGGAGGGGGAGAGACCCAGTACTTC	CASRRGQGGGETQYF
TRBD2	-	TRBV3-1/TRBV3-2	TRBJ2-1	TGTGCCAGCAGCCAACTAGCGGGGCTATACAATGAGCAGTTCTTC	CASSQLAGLYNEQFF
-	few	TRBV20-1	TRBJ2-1	TGCAGTGCTAGTCCCAACGCGGGAACTTACAATGAGCAGTTCTTC	CSASPNAGTYNEQFF
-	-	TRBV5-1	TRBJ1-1	TGCGCCAGCAGCATAGGGGGGAACACTGAAGCTTTCTTT	CASSIGGNTEAFF
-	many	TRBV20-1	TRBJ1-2	TGCAGTGCTGGCAGGGATGGCTACACCTTC	CSAGRDGYTF
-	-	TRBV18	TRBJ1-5	TGTGCCAGCTCACGCGAACAGGGCGATAATCAGCCCCAGCATTTT	CASSREQGDNQPQHF